This passage covers 18 T cell receptor beta chains from one sample sequenced in a study of T-cell reconstitution after alpha-beta-depleted transplantation in children. This sample's TCRbeta library carried unique molecular identifier barcodes. TCRdb passed the PCR reads through MiXCR, listing each CDR3 protein once. The sample has roughly 220,000 distinct CDR3 sequences, around 11% seen once. The material sequenced was PBMCs from the stem cell graft donor, taken from the stem cell graft. These receptors all stem from a human donor who donated a stem cell graft to a child with acute lymphoblastic leukemia.

This clonotype was observed at least ten times. The CDR3 coding sequence is TGTGCCAGCAGCTTGGCCTTAGATCGGGGGAACGAGCAGTACTTC. Protein sequence: CASSLALDRGNEQYF. The chain carries TRBV7-2 and TRBJ2-7, with D possibly matching TRBD2 (6 bases). V gave up 3 bases and J gave up 5 bases, with 17 bases separating them. Germline V CDR1 and CDR2: SGHTA, FQGNSA. The CDR3 totals 15 residues.

The sample holds many counts of this clonotype. V gene TRBV7-2 combines with J gene TRBJ2-3; 9 bases fit TRBD2. The CDR3 contains 21 residues. With V trimmed by 5 bases and J by 1 base, 22 bases remained unmatched. Per the germline V gene, CDR1 is SGHTA and CDR2 is FQGNSA. CDR3 loop: CASSQRGGRGFSRIRTDTQYF. CDR3 in DNA: TGTGCCAGCAGCCAGCGGGGCGGGAGGGGGTTTTCACGAATCCGCACAGATACGCAGTATTTT.

The V and J genes are TRBV20-1 and TRBJ1-6; the match to TRBD1 covers 7 bases. The CDR3 consists of 19 residues. With V trimmed by 5 bases and J by 2 bases, 18 bases remained unmatched. In germline, CDR1 is DFQATT, CDR2 SNEGSKA (reference sequence). The CDR3 DNA follows: TGCAGTGCTCCTCGTAACCCAGGGGGAAGGGGGACCTATAATTCACCCCTCCACTTT. Encoded protein: CSAPRNPGGRGTYNSPLHF.

About this clonotype: This may stem from a read error, because a much larger clone lies one nucleotide away. This chain joins TRBV10-3 and TRBJ2-1; the D is unclear. CDR1 is ENHRY, CDR2 SYGVKD, per germline. CDR3 size: 16 residues. The CDR3 loop is CATSESSESSYNEQFF. In DNA form, the CDR3 reads TGTGCCACCAGTGAGTCGAGCGAGAGCTCCTACAATGAGCAGTTCTTC.

This clonotype was counted many times. The rearrangement links TRBV9 to TRBJ1-5; 8 bases are a match to TRBD1. Germline CDR1 reads SGDLS; CDR2 reads YYNGEE. The trim removed 2 bases at V and 5 bases at J, leaving 12 bases unmatched. The CDR3 loop spans 17 amino acids. CDR3 region: CASSVGQGASDDQPQHF. CDR3 nucleotide sequence: TGTGCCAGCAGCGTGGGGCAGGGGGCATCTGATGATCAGCCCCAGCATTTT.

This clonotype was recorded a few times. The chain recombines TRBV19 with TRBJ2-1, with TRBD2 identical over 12 bases. This CDR3 is 15 amino acids long. The germline V gene has CDR1 LNHDA and CDR2 SQIVND (reference sequence). J was trimmed by 3 bases and V by 6 bases; bases with no gene match: 3. The CDR3 spells CASSGLAGIYNEQFF. The CDR3 bases are TGTGCCAGTAGCGGACTAGCGGGGATCTACAATGAGCAGTTCTTC. Variable domain in full (rest from reference TRBV19 and TRBJ2-1): DGGITQSPKYLFRKEGQNVTLSCEQNLNHDAMYWYRQDPGQGLRLIYYSQIVNDFQKGDIAEGYSVSREKKESFPLTVTSAQKNPTAFYLCASSGLAGIYNEQFFGPGTRLTVL.

This clonotype was observed a few times. The V call is TRBV6-1, the J call TRBJ1-5; 7 bases are a match to TRBD1. Unmatched junction bases numbered 4, after V lost 1 base and J lost 7 bases. The germline gives CDR1 MNHNS, CDR2 SASEGT. The length of the CDR3 is 14 residues. DNA of the CDR3: TGTGCCAGCAGTGAAGTGCAGGGGGACCAGCCCCAGCATTTT. Protein sequence: CASSEVQGDQPQHF.

The chain has TRBV6-2 or TRBV6-3 and TRBJ1-2, with D possibly TRBD1 on 5 matching bases. The CDR3 is made up of 14 amino acids. The V end was cut by 0 bases, the J end by 8 bases, with 13 bases between. CDR1 MNHEY and CDR2 SVGEGT come from the germline V gene. The CDR3 nucleotides read TGTGCCAGCAGTTACTCGAGCAGGGAATCCGGCTACACCTTC. It yields the protein CASSYSSRESGYTF.

This clonotype was observed at least ten times. V gene TRBV12-3 or TRBV12-4 combines with J gene TRBJ1-1; 9 bases line up with TRBD1. The CDR3 spans 15 residues. Trimming at V came to 8 bases and at J to 4 bases, leaving 11 bases not matched to a gene. CDR3 protein: CASGRDRDVVTEAFF. In nucleotides, the CDR3 is TGTGCCAGCGGACGGGACAGGGACGTAGTCACTGAAGCTTTCTTT.

J is TRBJ2-7 and V is TRBV4-2; perhaps TRBD1 as D (5 bases). CDR3 length: 14 amino acids. Per germline, CDR1 LGHNA and CDR2 YNFKEQ. Trimming cost V 0 bases and J 2 bases, with 8 bases left between them. CDR3: CASSQDTGAYEQYF. The CDR3 region has the DNA TGTGCCAGCAGCCAAGACACAGGAGCCTACGAGCAGTACTTC.

This clonotype showed up just a few times. The CDR3 coding sequence is TGTGCCAGCAGTTCCCTGGGACACACTCTCGCCTACGAGCAGTACTTC. Translating it yields CASSSLGHTLAYEQYF. V gene TRBV27 combines with J gene TRBJ2-7; tentative D call: TRBD1 (6 bases). This CDR3 is built from 16 residues. CDR1 and CDR2 (germline): MNHEY, SMNVEV (reference sequence). V gave up 4 bases and J gave up 2 bases, with 18 bases separating them.

This clonotype was seen at least ten times. V is TRBV2 and J is TRBJ2-1; 7 bases align to TRBD1. CDR3 length equals 13 residues. Germline V CDR1 and CDR2: SNHLY, FYNNEI. Losses at the gene ends were 1 base for V and 7 bases for J; bases not matched to a gene: 1. This CDR3 is CASSEVQGNEQFF. The CDR3 region has the DNA TGTGCCAGCAGTGAAGTACAGGGGAATGAGCAGTTCTTC.

This clonotype was seen many times. The rearrangement joins TRBV15 to TRBJ1-4; D is possibly TRBD1 (5 bases). The V and J ends lost 3 bases and 4 bases respectively, with 18 bases between them. CDR3 length equals 17 residues. Looked up from germline, CDR1 is LNHNV and CDR2 is YYDKDF (reference sequence). CDR3 DNA: TGTGCCACCAGCAGGGGATTCCTAGGGGAGGATAATGAAAAACTGTTTTTT. This gives the protein CATSRGFLGEDNEKLFF.

This clonotype was detected ten times or more. The chain employs TRBV7-9 and TRBJ2-5, with D perhaps matching TRBD1 or TRBD2 (6 bases each). Trimming shortened V by 6 bases and J by 5 bases, and 10 bases separated the two germline ends. Germline CDR1 reads SEHNR; CDR2 reads FQNEAQ (reference sequence). This CDR3 spans 12 amino acids. CDR3 sequence reads: CASRGGLETQYF. The CDR3 DNA is TGTGCCAGCAGGGGGGGCCTGGAGACCCAGTACTTC.

The genes are TRBV27 and TRBJ1-1; D might be TRBD1 (6 bases). The CDR3 consists of 14 residues. The V gene's germline CDR1 is MNHEY and CDR2 SMNVEV (reference sequence). The V end was cut by 10 bases, the J end by 1 base, with 16 bases between. Written as DNA, the CDR3 is TGTGCCACCTCTGGGGGACAACGGAACACTGAAGCTTTCTTT. Its protein product is CATSGGQRNTEAFF.

Of note for this clonotype: A single base separates this from a much larger clone, so it may be a read error. V usage is TRBV10-3 and J usage is TRBJ1-3; no clear D. V was shortened by 11 bases and J by 0 bases, with 17 bases between the two germline ends. Germline CDR1 ENHRY, CDR2 SYGVKD. This CDR3 has 15 residues. CDR3 loop: CADKAGTNSGNTIYF. The CDR3 nucleotides read TGTGCCGATAAAGCCGGAACAAACTCTGGAAACACCATATATTTT.

The gene calls are TRBV11-2 and TRBJ2-5; 11 bases fit TRBD2. CDR3 length: 17 amino acids. Trimming cost V 1 base and J 1 base; bases outside gene matches: 5. The V gene's germline CDR1 is SGHAT and CDR2 FQNNGV. CDR3 amino acids: CASSLGRLAGRQETQYF. DNA for the CDR3: TGTGCCAGCAGCTTAGGTAGACTAGCGGGACGCCAAGAGACCCAGTACTTC.

This clonotype was found many times. The chain couples TRBV7-2 to TRBJ2-7; no reliable D call. The germline gives CDR1 SGHTA, CDR2 FQGNSA. With 1 base removed from V and 8 bases from J, the gap between germline ends came to 18 bases. This CDR3 has 15 amino acids. In DNA form, the CDR3 reads TGTGCCAGCAGCTTAGGATACCTTAAAAAACAAAAGCAGTACTTC. Protein: CASSLGYLKKQKQYF.